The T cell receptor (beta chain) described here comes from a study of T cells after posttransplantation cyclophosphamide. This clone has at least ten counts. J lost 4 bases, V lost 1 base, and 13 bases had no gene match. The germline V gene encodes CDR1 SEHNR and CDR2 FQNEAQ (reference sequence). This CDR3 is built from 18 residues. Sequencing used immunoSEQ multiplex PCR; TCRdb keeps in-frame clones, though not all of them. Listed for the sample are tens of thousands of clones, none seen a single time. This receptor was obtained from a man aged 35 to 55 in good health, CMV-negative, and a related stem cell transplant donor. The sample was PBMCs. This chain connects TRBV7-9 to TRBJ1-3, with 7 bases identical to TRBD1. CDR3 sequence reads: CASSLGPRRDSSGNTIYF. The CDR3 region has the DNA TGTGCCAGCAGCTTAGGGCCGAGACGGGACAGCTCAGGAAACACCATATATTTT.